Sequencing of this T cell receptor (beta chain) was carried out in a study of cytomegalovirus exposure and HLA in healthy donors. The study's findings and limits: Researchers reported that three CMV-associated chains were confirmed in vitro as CMV antigen-specific.

Primers for the PCR totalled 60 Vbeta and 13 Jbeta. Produced via immunoSEQ multiplex PCR; TCRdb's table is partial and in-frame only. The data contain about 98,000 clones, roughly 70% of them seen just once; the ten biggest clones take up less than 2.5%. Note on this clone: The antigen remains undetermined.

Losses at the gene ends were 4 bases for V and 11 bases for J; bases not matched to a gene: 14. This CDR3 contains 16 residues. The germline V gene encodes CDR1 SGHDN and CDR2 FVKESK. This chain links TRBV14 with TRBJ1-6; the match to TRBD1 covers 7 bases. Sequencing was carried out using PBMCs. The clonotype was recovered from a man aged 50-59 years in good health and CMV-seronegative. CDR3 in DNA: TGTGCCAGCAGCCCGGGACAGCTTAAGTTTGGGGCACCCCTCCACTTT. Its translation: CASSPGQLKFGAPLHF.